This paragraph reports one T cell receptor beta chain. The target antigen is unknown. This specimen belongs to a study of T cell responses to AZD1222 COVID-19 vaccine. The CDR3 consists of 15 residues. The V end was cut by 0 bases, the J end by 2 bases, with 10 bases between. From germline, CDR1 is SEHNR and CDR2 FQNEAQ (reference sequence). Assay: immunoSEQ multiplex PCR; the TCRdb copy retains only in-frame clones and omits some. The sample carries around 200,000 clones, more than 80% recorded once. Findings of the study overall: Of spike-specific TCRs, nearly half reportedly target regions left unmutated in variants. Most donors were white British, females outnumbered males, and clonal diversity was possibly underestimated. At study baseline, merely six AZD1222 recipients were seropositive. With two AZD1222 doses given, Spike-specific TCR breadth and depth both rose.

The TCR originated in an adult in good health. The chain recombines TRBV7-9 with TRBJ1-2, with D hard to call. Sample: peripheral blood, taken on day 0 of AZD1222 vaccination. The CDR3: CASSLAFGLNYGYTF. In DNA, the CDR3 is TGTGCCAGCAGCTTAGCCTTCGGCCTAAACTATGGCTACACCTTC.